A single TCR beta chain is shown here with its context. The antigen is unknown. The data stem from a study of shared clonotypes between healthy human individuals. It was CD45RO-negative cells, positively selected for CCR7, that made up naive CD8 cells, with terminally differentiated effector memory CD45RA+ cells excluded. Healthy and HIV-negative, the adult donors had no recent acute infections or vaccinations. The assay ran at deep level. Some clones are missing from TCRdb's copy, which holds only in-frame ones; the method was immunoSEQ multiplex PCR. Altogether millions of clones are present, around 93% being singletons, with the ten largest covering more than 1.5%. Whole-study findings and limits: How much donors shared clonotypes was expected to be affected by sequencing depth.

The CDR3 consists of 16 residues. Germline V gives CDR1 SNHLY, CDR2 FYNNEI. The V and J ends lost 7 bases and 0 bases respectively, with 17 bases between them. Sequencing was performed on naive CD8+ T cells from PBMCs. This clonotype was sampled from a man younger than 30 in good health. Some clones in this sample may be carry-over from other donors' samples. The V and J genes are TRBV2 and TRBJ2-3, with D perhaps given as TRBD1 or TRBD2 (5 bases each). The CDR3 region has the DNA TGTGCCAGCACGACAGCGGACGCTTCTAGCACAGATACGCAGTATTTT. Its protein product is CASTTADASSTDTQYF. Full variable domain (outside the CDR3, taken from reference TRBV2 and TRBJ2-3): EPEVTQTPSHQVTQMGQEVILRCVPISNHLYFYWYRQILGQKVEFLVSFYNNEISEKSEIFDDQFSVERPDGSNFTLKIRSTKLEDSAMYFCASTTADASSTDTQYFGPGTRLTVL.